Sequencing of this T cell receptor beta chain was carried out in a study of blood T cell repertoires in COVID-19. The CDR3 length is 12 residues. The V gene end was trimmed by 8 bases and the J gene end by 4 bases; junction bases not matched to a gene: 6. CDR1 SQVTM and CDR2 ANQGSEA come from the germline V gene. In the source study's methods: The assay estimated nucleated cells by amplifying reference gene primers. Profiled with immunoSEQ multiplex PCR; TCRdb holds only in-frame clones, not every one. Clone size and the V and J calls come from that table; the DNA yielded D and trimming. The sample has about 240,000 clones, about 83% seen once; the top ten hold approximately 13%.

The chain is built from TRBV29-1 and TRBJ2-3; the match to TRBD1 covers 7 bases. The sample comprised peripheral blood. This sequence was found in a man at least 80 years old with acute or convalescent COVID-19. The CDR3 protein is CSTRQGPDTQYF. The CDR3 DNA reads as TGCAGCACTCGACAGGGCCCAGATACGCAGTATTTT.